The 4 T cell receptor beta chains listed next were all sequenced from one sample in a study of T cell responses to AZD1222 COVID-19 vaccine. Assay: immunoSEQ multiplex PCR; the TCRdb copy retains only in-frame clones and omits some. The sample contains approximately 160,000 clones, around 88% of which appear only once. The input for sequencing was peripheral blood, taken on day 0 of MenACWY control vaccination. The origin of the receptors is an adult in good health.

A word on this clone: The same CDR3 can be traced to other DNA sequences in this sample. This chain connects TRBV28 to TRBJ2-7; D remains unclear. The CDR3 sequence is 12 residues long. V was pared by 3 bases and J by 4 bases, with 7 bases between. The germline CDR1 and CDR2 sequences are MDHEN and SYDVKM. CDR3 in amino acids: CASSFFGYEQYF. CDR3 sequence (DNA): TGTGCCAGCAGTTTTTTCGGTTACGAGCAGTACTTC. Full variable domain (remainder filled in from reference TRBV28 and TRBJ2-7): DVKVTQSSRYLVKRTGEKVFLECVQDMDHENMFWYRQDPGLGLRLIYFSYDVKMKEKGDIPEGYSVSREKKERFSLILESASTNQTSMYLCASSFFGYEQYFGPGTRLTVT.

The chain couples TRBV5-4 to TRBJ1-2, with D perhaps matching TRBD1 (5 bases). Germline loops: CDR1 SGHNT, CDR2 YYREEE (reference sequence). The CDR3 consists of 14 residues. The V end was cut by 0 bases, the J end by 1 base, with 7 bases between. This CDR3 reads CASSLGQGNYGYTF. The DNA of the CDR3 is TGTGCCAGCAGCTTGGGGCAGGGTAACTATGGCTACACCTTC.

The J gene is TRBJ2-3, the V gene TRBV12-5, with D tentatively TRBD2 (5 bases). Trimming took off 1 base at V and 5 bases at J, with 13 bases between the two ends. CDR1 is LGHNT and CDR2 is FRNRAP in the germline V gene. CDR3 length: 15 residues. This CDR3 reads CASGLGTGGLDTQYF. Here the CDR3 DNA reads TGTGCTAGTGGTTTGGGGACTGGTGGGTTAGATACGCAGTATTTT.

The rearrangement links TRBV6-5 to TRBJ1-2; TRBD1 might be the D (6 bases). CDR3 size: 15 residues. CDR1 and CDR2 from the germline V gene are MNHEY and SVGAGI. Trimming cost V 9 bases and J 3 bases, with 20 bases left between them. The CDR3 DNA reads TGTGCCAGTAGTCGCAGGGCAGGGGCTGACTATGGCTACACCTTC. This codes for CASSRRAGADYGYTF.